This T cell receptor beta chain was observed in a study of a mutant IDH1 vaccine in newly diagnosed glioma. About the research overall: Standard pretreatment was either radiotherapy, temozolomide, or, for most, radiochemotherapy with temozolomide.

Time point given: week 5, during vaccination. In the vaccine, a single dose held 300 ug of the mutant IDH1 20-mer peptide, along with topical imiquimod. Assay used: immunoSEQ multiplex PCR; TCRdb lists only in-frame clones, some missing. The repertoire holds 30,000 to 45,000 clones, with approximately 93% as singletons. The V gene's germline CDR1 is MNHEY and CDR2 SMNVEV (reference sequence). The CDR3 loop spans 18 amino acids. J was trimmed by 2 bases and V by 6 bases; bases with no gene match: 14. About this clone itself: Antigen specificity is unknown.

This chain uses TRBV27 with TRBJ2-1, with TRBD1 matching 9 bases. The origin of this receptor is a man aged 45 to 65 with glioma. This sample comprised PBMCs, obtained from a glioma patient whose treatment included an IDH1 peptide vaccine. The CDR3 bases are TGTGCCAGCAGCGAAAGGATTAGGGACAGGGCGGCCTACAATGAGCAGTTCTTC. It is translated as CASSERIRDRAAYNEQFF.